The source of this T cell receptor (beta chain) is a study of CD8+ T cells in alopecia areata. Study-wide results and caveats: On tofacitinib, scalp and blood still held many of the expanded lesional clones.

Treatment indicated: oral pan-JAK inhibitor, 5-10 mg twice daily. It was cDNA, reverse transcribed from extracted RNA, that served as the sequencing template. The method was immunoSEQ multiplex PCR; TCRdb's version includes in-frame clones alone and lacks a portion of them. This sample has 200,000 or so clones, with roughly two fifths found just once. As to this clone: The target antigen is unknown.

CDR1 and CDR2 from the germline V gene are LNHDA and SQIVND (reference sequence). The CDR3 totals 13 residues. The V and J ends lost 6 bases and 2 bases respectively, with 10 bases between them. The receptor was isolated from a human donor with alopecia areata. The V and J genes are TRBV19 and TRBJ1-2; possibly TRBD1 for D (6 bases). The sequencing here drew on CD4+ T cells sorted from blood, taken at approximately week 31, from a patient treated with tofacitinib. The CDR3 sequence is CASSPTGNYGYTF. CDR3 DNA sequence: TGTGCCAGTAGCCCCACAGGGAACTATGGCTACACCTTC.